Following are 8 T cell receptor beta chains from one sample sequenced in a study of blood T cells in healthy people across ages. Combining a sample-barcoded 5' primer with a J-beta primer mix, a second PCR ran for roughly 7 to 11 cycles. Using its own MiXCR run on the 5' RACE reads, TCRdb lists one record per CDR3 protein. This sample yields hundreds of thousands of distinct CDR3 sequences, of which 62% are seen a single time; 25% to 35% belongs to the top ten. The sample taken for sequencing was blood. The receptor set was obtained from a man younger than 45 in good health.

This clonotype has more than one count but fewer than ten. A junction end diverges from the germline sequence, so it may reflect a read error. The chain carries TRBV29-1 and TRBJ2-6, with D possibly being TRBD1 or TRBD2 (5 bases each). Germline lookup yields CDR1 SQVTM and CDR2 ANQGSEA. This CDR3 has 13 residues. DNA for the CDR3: TGCAGCGTTGAGGACTCTGGGGCCAACGTCCTGAGTTTC. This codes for CSVEDSGANVLSF.

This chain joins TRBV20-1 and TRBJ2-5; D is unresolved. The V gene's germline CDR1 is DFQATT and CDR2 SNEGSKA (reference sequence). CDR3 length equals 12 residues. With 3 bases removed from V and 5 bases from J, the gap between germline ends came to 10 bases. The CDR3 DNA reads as TGCAGTGCTAGGCCTCAAGTGGAGACCCAGTACTTC. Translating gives CSARPQVETQYF.

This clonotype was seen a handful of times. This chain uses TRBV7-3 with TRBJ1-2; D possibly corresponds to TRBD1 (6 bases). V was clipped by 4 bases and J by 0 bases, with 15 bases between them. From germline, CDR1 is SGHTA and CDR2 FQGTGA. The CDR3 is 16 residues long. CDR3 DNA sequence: TGTGCCAGCAGCTCTCCGGGGGACATTTCTAACTATGGCTACACCTTC. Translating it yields CASSSPGDISNYGYTF. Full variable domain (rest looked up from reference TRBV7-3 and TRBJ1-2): GAGVSQTPSNKVTEKGKYVELRCDPISGHTALYWYRQSLGQGPEFLIYFQGTGAADDSGLPNDRFFAVRPEGSVSTLKIQRTERGDSAVYLCASSSPGDISNYGYTFGSGTRLTVV.

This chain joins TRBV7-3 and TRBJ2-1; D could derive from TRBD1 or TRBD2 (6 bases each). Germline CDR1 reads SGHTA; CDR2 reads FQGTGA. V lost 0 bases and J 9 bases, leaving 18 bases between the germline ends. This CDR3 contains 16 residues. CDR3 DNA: TGTGCCAGCAGCTTAACGTCAGGGCAAGGGGGGAGTGAGCAGTTCTTC. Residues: CASSLTSGQGGSEQFF.

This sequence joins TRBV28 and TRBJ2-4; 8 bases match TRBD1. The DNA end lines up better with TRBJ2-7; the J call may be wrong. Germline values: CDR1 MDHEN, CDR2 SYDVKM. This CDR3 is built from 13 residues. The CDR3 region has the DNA TGTGCCACCGGACAGGGAGCTTGGAACGAGCAGTACTTC. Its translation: CATGQGAWNEQYF.

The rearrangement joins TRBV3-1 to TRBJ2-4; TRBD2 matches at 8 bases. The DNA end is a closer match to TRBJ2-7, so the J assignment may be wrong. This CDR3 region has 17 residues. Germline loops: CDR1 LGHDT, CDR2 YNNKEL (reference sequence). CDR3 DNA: TGTGCCAGCAGCCGGGACCTTATAGCGGGGTTTGCCTACGAGCAGTACTTC. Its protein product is CASSRDLIAGFAYEQYF.

This CDR3 reads CASSPLAASGGTDTQYF. The CDR3, as DNA: TGTGCCAGCAGCCCCCTCGCGGCTAGCGGGGGGACAGATACGCAGTATTTT. The genes are TRBV7-9 and TRBJ2-3; TRBD2 matches 11 bases. Trimming took 5 bases from V and 3 from J; bases not matched to a gene: 10. The CDR3 is 17 amino acids. Germline V gives CDR1 SEHNR, CDR2 FQNEAQ (reference sequence).

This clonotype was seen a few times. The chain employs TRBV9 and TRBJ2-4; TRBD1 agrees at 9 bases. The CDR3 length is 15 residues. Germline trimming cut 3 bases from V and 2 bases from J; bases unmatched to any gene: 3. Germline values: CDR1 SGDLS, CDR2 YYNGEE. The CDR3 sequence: CASSEQGAPKNIQYF. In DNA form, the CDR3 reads TGTGCCAGCAGCGAACAGGGGGCCCCCAAAAACATTCAGTACTTC.